The clone carrying this TCR beta chain showed up many times. The antigen is unknown. The data were obtained in a study of Graves' ophthalmopathy and Graves' hyperthyroidism. General study results and limits: Ophthalmopathy was separated from stable hyperthyroidism by a 13-signature model with approximately 91% sensitivity and around 84% specificity. A majority of expanded thyroid clonotypes exceeding 0.001 frequency were likewise present in blood.

Physicians reached a diagnosis by relying on clinical symptoms, serum thyroxine, TRAb, thyroid ultrasound and orbital computed tomography. The TCR beta CDR3 regions underwent amplification from RNA transcripts. HTBI-primed RT-PCR formed the first round, and a multiplex PCR formed the second. TCRdb redid the calling of the multiplex PCR reads with MiXCR, one entry per CDR3 protein. The sample yields roughly 480,000 distinct CDR3 sequences, around an eighth seen once. The CDR3 totals 15 residues. The germline CDR1 and CDR2 sequences are SNHLY and FYNNEI. Trimming cost V 5 bases and J 8 bases; bases outside gene matches: 14.

Source material: blood. The chain is built from TRBV2 and TRBJ1-1; TRBD1 agrees at 7 bases. This TCR was recovered from a woman in her twenties or thirties with Graves' ophthalmopathy. The CDR3 coding sequence is TGTGCCAGCAGTCCACCTCGCATCCGACAGGGAGAAGCTTTCTTT. It is translated as CASSPPRIRQGEAFF.